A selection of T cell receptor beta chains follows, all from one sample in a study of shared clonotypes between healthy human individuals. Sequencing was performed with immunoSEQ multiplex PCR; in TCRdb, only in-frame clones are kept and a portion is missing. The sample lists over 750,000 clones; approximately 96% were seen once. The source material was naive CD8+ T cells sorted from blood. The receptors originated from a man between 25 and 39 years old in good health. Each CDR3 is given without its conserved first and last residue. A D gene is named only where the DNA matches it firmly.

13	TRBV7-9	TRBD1	ASSLVGQANEKLF
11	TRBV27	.	ASSHMMNTEAF
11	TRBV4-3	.	ASSQVGFTEAF
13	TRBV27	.	ASSPYESSYNEQF
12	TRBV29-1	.	SVPPLGEETEAF
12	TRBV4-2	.	ASSPTESAGELF
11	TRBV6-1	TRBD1	ASSGDRPYEQY
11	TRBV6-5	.	ASSYRGTYEQY
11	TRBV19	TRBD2	ASSKVVAGSQF
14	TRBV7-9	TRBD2	ASSHSSSGTAWTQY
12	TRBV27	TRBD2	ASSFASGSYEQY
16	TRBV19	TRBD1	ASSMRDRVSFFEDTQY
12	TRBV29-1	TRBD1	SVETGARLDTQY
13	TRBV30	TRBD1	AWSDDRGGFEKLF
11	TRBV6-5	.	ASGLGDYNEQF
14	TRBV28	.	ASSSIIEPLSDTQY
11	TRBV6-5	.	ASAQGPKETQY
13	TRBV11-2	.	ASSLDLLEAREQF
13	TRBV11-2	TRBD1	ASSIAGQAPYEQY
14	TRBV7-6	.	ASSSRPADSGNTIY
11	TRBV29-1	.	SVERPGGTEAF
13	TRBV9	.	ASSPSWAFSYEQY
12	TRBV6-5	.	ASRDRRSSYEQY
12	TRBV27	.	ASSPRGEAYGYT
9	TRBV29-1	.	SVGDLDEQY
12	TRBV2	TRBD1	ASSPGQVEYEQY
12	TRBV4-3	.	ASSQALGSYEQY
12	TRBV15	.	ATSGRGGQETQY
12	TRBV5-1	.	ASSFWGENTEAF
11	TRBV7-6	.	ASMDSSYNEQF
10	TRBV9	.	ASSYLGETQY
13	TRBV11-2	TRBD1	ASRQGTGGMDIQY
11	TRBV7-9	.	ASGSSSGNTIY
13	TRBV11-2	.	ASSLEAGLSYEQY
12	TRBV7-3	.	ASSSLLGPYEQY
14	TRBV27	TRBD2	ASSLSASGNLYEQF